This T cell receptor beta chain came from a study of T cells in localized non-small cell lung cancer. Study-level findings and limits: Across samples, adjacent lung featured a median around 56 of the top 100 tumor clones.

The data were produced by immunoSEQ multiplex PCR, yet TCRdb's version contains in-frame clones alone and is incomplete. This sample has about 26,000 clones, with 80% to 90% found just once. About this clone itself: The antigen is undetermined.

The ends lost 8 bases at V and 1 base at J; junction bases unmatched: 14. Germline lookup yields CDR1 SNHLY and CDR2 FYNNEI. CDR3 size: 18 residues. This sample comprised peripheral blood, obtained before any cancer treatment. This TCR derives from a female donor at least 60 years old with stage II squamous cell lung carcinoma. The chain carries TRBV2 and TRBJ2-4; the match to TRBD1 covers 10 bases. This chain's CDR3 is CASATLGQGMSAKNIQYF. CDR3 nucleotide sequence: TGTGCCAGCGCTACCCTGGGACAGGGGATGTCGGCCAAAAACATTCAGTACTTC.